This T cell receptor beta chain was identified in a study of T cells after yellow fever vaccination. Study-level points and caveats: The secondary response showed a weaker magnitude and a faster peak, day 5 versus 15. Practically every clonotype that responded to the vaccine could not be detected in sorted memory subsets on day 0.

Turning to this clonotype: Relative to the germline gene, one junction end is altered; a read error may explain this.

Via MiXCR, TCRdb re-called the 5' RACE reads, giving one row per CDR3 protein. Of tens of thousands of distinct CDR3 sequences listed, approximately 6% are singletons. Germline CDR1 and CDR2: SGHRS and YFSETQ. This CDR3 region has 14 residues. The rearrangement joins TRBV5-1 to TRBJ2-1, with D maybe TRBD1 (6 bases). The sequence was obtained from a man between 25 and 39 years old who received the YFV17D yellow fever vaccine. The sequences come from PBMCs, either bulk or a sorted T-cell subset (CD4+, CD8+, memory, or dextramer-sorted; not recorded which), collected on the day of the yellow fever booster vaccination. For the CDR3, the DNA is TGCGCCAGCAGCTGGGGGCGGTCCTACGATGAGCAGTTCTTC. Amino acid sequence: CASSWGRSYDEQFF.